This T cell receptor (beta chain) is drawn from a study of blood T cell repertoires in COVID-19. About the research overall: Sites in the United States, Italy and Spain provided acute and convalescent COVID-19 samples. PBMCs, B-cell-depleted T cells, or T cells provided the cDNA or gDNA that made up the material.

Germline V gives CDR1 SGHTA, CDR2 FQGNSA. The CDR3 has 14 residues. After removal of 7 bases from V and 7 bases from J, the junction contained 8 bases not matched to a gene. In the authors' workflow: Quantification of nucleated cells was approximated via reference gene primer amplification. Here immunoSEQ multiplex PCR was the method, and the copy in TCRdb shows in-frame clones only, minus some. The DNA gave D and trimming, while V, J and clone size come from that table. The data show roughly 250,000 clones, 80% to 85% seen once. The chain couples TRBV7-2 to TRBJ2-2; 8 nucleotides match TRBD1. This clonotype was sampled from a woman aged 55-70 years with active or convalescent COVID-19. Sequenced: peripheral blood. CDR3 bases: TGTGCCAGCACCCAGAGGACAGGGATCGGGGAGCTGTTTTTT. This gives the protein CASTQRTGIGELFF.